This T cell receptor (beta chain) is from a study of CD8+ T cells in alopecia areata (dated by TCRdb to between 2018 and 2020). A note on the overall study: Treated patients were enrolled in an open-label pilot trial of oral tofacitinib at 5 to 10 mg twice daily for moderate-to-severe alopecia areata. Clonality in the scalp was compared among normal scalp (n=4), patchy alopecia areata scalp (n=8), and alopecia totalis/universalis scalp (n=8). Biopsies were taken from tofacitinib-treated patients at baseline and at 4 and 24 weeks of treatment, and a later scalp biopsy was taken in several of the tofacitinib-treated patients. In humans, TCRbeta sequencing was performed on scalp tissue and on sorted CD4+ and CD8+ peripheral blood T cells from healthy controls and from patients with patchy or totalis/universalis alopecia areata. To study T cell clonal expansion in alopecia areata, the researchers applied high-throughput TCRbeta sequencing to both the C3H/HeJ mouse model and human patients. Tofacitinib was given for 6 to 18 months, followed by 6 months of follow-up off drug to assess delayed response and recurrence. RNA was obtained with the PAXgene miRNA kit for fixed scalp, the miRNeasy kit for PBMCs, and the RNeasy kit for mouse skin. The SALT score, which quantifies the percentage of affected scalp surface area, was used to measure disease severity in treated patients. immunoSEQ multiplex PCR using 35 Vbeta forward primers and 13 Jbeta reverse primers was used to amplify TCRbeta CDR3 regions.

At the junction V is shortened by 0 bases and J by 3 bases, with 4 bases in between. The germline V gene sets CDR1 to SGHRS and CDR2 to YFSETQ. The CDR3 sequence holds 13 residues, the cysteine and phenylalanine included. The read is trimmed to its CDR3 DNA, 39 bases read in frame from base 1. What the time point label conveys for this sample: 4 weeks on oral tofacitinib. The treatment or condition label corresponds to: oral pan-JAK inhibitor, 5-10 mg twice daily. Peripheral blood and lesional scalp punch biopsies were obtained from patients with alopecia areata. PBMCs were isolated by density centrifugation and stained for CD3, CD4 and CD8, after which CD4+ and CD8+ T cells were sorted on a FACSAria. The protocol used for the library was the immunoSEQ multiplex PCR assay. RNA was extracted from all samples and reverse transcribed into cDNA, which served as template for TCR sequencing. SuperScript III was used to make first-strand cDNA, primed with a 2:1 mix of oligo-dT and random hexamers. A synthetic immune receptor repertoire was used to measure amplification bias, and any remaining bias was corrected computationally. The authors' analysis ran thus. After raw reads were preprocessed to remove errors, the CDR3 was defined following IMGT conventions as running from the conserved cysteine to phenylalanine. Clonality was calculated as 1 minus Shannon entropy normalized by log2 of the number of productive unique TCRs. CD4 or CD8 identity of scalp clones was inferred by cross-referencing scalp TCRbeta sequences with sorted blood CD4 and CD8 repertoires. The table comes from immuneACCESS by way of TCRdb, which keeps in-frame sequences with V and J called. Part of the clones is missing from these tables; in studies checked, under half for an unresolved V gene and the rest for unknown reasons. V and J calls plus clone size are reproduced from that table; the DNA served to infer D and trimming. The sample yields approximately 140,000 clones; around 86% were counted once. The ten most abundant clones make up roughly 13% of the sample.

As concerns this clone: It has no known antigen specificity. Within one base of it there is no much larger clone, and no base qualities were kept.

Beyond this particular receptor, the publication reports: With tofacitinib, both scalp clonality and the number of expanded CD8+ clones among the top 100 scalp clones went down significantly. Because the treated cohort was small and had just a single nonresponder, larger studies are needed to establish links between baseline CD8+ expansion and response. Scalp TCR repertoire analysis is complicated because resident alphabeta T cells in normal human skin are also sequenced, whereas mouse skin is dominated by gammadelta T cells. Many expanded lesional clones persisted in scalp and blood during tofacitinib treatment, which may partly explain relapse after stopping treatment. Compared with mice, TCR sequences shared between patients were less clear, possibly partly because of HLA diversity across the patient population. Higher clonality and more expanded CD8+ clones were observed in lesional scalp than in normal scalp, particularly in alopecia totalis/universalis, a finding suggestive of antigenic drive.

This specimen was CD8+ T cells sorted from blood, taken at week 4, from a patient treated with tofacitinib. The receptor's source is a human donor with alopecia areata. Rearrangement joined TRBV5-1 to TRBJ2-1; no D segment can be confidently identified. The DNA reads TGCGCCAGCAGCTTGGAAAGCTACAATGAGCAGTTCTTC. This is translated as CASSLESYNEQFF. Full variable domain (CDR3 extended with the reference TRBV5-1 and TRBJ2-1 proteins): KAGVTQTPRYLIKTRGQQVTLSCSPISGHRSVSWYQQTPGQGLQFLFEYFSETQRNKGNFPGRFSGRQFSNSRSEMNVSTLELGDSALYLCASSLESYNEQFFGPGTRLTVL.